A selection of T cell receptor beta chains follows, all from one sample in a study of blood T cell repertoires in COVID-19. Libraries were prepared by immunoSEQ multiplex PCR; TCRdb keeps only in-frame clonotypes and omits some of them. The profile shows about 670,000 clones, about 87% of them singletons. The material sequenced was peripheral blood. Receptors were obtained from a woman between 18 and 30 years old with acute or convalescent COVID-19. Each CDR3 is given with its conserved first and last residue.

TRBV4-3 | CASSAAHQRNTEAFF
TRBV4-3 | CASSPRGLAGGRSTGELFF
TRBV19 | CASSIDRQGGEWAQHF
TRBV9 | CASSDGQAQPQHF
TRBV5-4 | CASSLAYANQETQYF
TRBV7-8 | CASSSSGGSSYEQYF
TRBV4-1 | CASSGQLGPGIYEQYF
TRBV12-3/TRBV12-4 | CASTTTGELFF
TRBV4-1 | CASSQEAISGQINSPLHF
TRBV5-1 | CASSSIGQPRSYEQYF
TRBV6-5 | CASTFQTGPQGEQYF
TRBV5-6 | CASSRWTSGGARDTQYF
TRBV5-1 | CASSLSGRQGFTQAFF
TRBV5-1 | CASSFGGRGATNEKLFF